Presented here are 20 T cell receptor beta chains from one specimen sequenced in a study of blood T cell repertoires in COVID-19. Sequencing used immunoSEQ multiplex PCR; TCRdb keeps in-frame clones, though not all of them. The sample has around 57,000 clones; approximately 80% are singletons. Sequencing was done on a sample of peripheral blood. These TCRs come from a woman aged 70-85 years with acute or convalescent COVID-19.

The V gene is TRBV29-1, the J gene TRBJ2-5; D may be TRBD1 (5 bases). Deletions cut 6 bases from V and 5 bases from J, with 13 bases between. This CDR3 spans 12 amino acids. Germline CDR1 SQVTM, CDR2 ANQGSEA. CDR3 DNA sequence: TGCAGCGTGATCAGGGTTTCCGAGACCCAGTACTTC. This gives the protein CSVIRVSETQYF.

The chain couples TRBV5-4 to TRBJ1-1; 8 nucleotides match TRBD1. This CDR3 comprises 15 residues. The V segment lost 3 bases and the J segment 4 bases; nucleotides outside the gene matches: 8. The germline V gene encodes CDR1 SGHNT and CDR2 YYREEE (reference sequence). The CDR3 bases are TGTGCCAGCAGCTGGCCGGGACAGGCGAGCACTGAAGCTTTCTTT. Protein product: CASSWPGQASTEAFF. Together with reference TRBV5-4 and TRBJ1-1, the CDR3 gives the full variable domain: ETGVTQSPTHLIKTRGQQVTLRCSSQSGHNTVSWYQQALGQGPQFIFQYYREEENGRGNFPPRFSGLQFPNYSSELNVNALELDDSALYLCASSWPGQASTEAFFGQGTRLTVV.

The V call is TRBV30, the J call TRBJ1-3, with TRBD1 identical over 12 bases. There are 14 residues in the CDR3. With V trimmed by 5 bases and J by 4 bases, 3 bases remained unmatched. The germline V gene encodes CDR1 GTSNPN and CDR2 SVGIG (reference sequence). The CDR3 here is CAWGTGGLGNTIYF. In DNA, the CDR3 is TGTGCCTGGGGGACAGGGGGCTTAGGAAACACCATATATTTT.

This clone has a single count. The chain joins TRBV19 to TRBJ2-3; 10 bases are shared with TRBD2. Germline loops: CDR1 LNHDA, CDR2 SQIVND (reference sequence). CDR3 length equals 18 residues. Trimming cost V 0 bases and J 0 bases; bases outside gene matches: 6. The CDR3 here is CASSIDTAGGLSTDTQYF. The CDR3 DNA is TGTGCCAGTAGTATAGATACAGCGGGGGGGCTCAGCACAGATACGCAGTATTTT.

V gene TRBV7-2 combines with J gene TRBJ2-5; 12 bases match TRBD2. The junction had 3 bases not matched to a gene; V was cut back by 6 bases and J by 7 bases. The length of the CDR3 is 13 residues. In germline, CDR1 is SGHTA, CDR2 FQGNSA. CDR3 nucleotides: TGTGCCAGCAGAACTAGCGGGGGGAGGACCCAGTACTTC. Protein product: CASRTSGGRTQYF.

This rearrangement joins TRBV27 to TRBJ2-7; TRBD2 aligns across 11 bases. CDR3 length: 15 residues. Germline assignment: CDR1 MNHEY and CDR2 SMNVEV (reference sequence). Losses at the gene ends were 8 bases for V and 5 bases for J; bases not matched to a gene: 11. Written as DNA, the CDR3 is TGTGCCAGCGGCATTAGCGGGGGGGCAGTGGACGAGCAGTACTTC. Its protein is CASGISGGAVDEQYF.

The V gene is TRBV18, the J gene TRBJ2-7, with 7 positions matching TRBD2. The CDR3 sequence is 14 residues long. The J segment lost 5 bases and the V segment lost 3 bases, leaving 7 bases of the junction unmatched. Germline V gene sequence: CDR1 KGHSH, CDR2 LQKENI. CDR3 region: CASSPLGGVHEQYF. The CDR3 DNA reads TGTGCCAGCTCACCTCTGGGGGGGGTCCACGAGCAGTACTTC.

The rearrangement uses TRBV7-9 and TRBJ1-1; weak D call: TRBD1 (6 bases). The CDR3 is 17 amino acids. Germline loops: CDR1 SEHNR, CDR2 FQNEAQ (reference sequence). V dropped 5 bases and J dropped 5 bases, with 24 bases sitting between them. In DNA, the CDR3 is TGTGCCAGCAGCCCTTGGGCAGGGGAATCCCCAGGGACTGAAGCTTTCTTT. This encodes CASSPWAGESPGTEAFF.

J is TRBJ2-7 and V is TRBV28; 8 nucleotides agree with TRBD2. The CDR3 spans 16 residues. Germline CDR1 MDHEN, CDR2 SYDVKM. V gave up 3 bases and J gave up 5 bases; unmatched junction bases: 12. In DNA, the CDR3 is TGTGCCAGCAGTTTGGGGGTAGCGGCGGGGGGCGACGAGCAGTACTTC. Protein product: CASSLGVAAGGDEQYF.

The chain uses TRBV4-1 and TRBJ1-1, with 9 positions matching TRBD1. V lost 4 bases, J lost 1 base, and 7 bases stayed unmatched. This CDR3 is built from 16 residues. Germline CDR1 MGHRA, CDR2 YSYEKL. CDR3 nucleotide sequence: TGCGCCAGCAGCCTAACCGGGACAGGGTCGAACACTGAAGCTTTCTTT. Amino acids: CASSLTGTGSNTEAFF.

The rearrangement joins TRBV30 to TRBJ2-5, with 7 bases matching TRBD1. Germline-derived CDR1 and CDR2 are GTSNPN and SVGIG (reference sequence). V trimming: 2 bases; J trimming: 5 bases; junction bases outside the gene matches: 11. The CDR3 is 15 amino acids. The CDR3 bases are TGTGCCTGGAGTTCGGGGCAGGGGGTGTTGGAGACCCAGTACTTC. Its protein product is CAWSSGQGVLETQYF.

The CDR3 sequence is CASSEGLAVDEQFF. As DNA, the CDR3 is TGCGCCAGCAGCGAGGGACTAGCGGTCGATGAGCAGTTCTTC. The chain employs TRBV5-1 and TRBJ2-1; 11 nucleotides agree with TRBD2. CDR1 and CDR2 (germline): SGHRS, YFSETQ. V trimming: 4 bases; J trimming: 8 bases; junction bases outside the gene matches: 5. The length of the CDR3 is 14 residues.

V and J are TRBV20-1 and TRBJ2-1; D unresolved. CDR3 length: 13 residues. The germline V and J ends were trimmed by 3 bases and 0 bases, with 6 bases remaining between them. Germline V gene sequence: CDR1 DFQATT, CDR2 SNEGSKA (reference sequence). DNA of the CDR3: TGCAGTGCTAGTCTAGGCTCCTACAATGAGCAGTTCTTC. It is translated as CSASLGSYNEQFF.

This clone was detected a few times. The rearrangement joins TRBV14 to TRBJ2-2, with a weak D call TRBD1 (6 bases). The CDR3 runs 17 residues. V was clipped by 2 bases and J by 0 bases, with 13 bases between them. Germline CDR1 is SGHDN and CDR2 is FVKESK. The CDR3 reads CASSQNRGTSNTGELFF. The CDR3, as DNA: TGTGCCAGCAGCCAAAACCGTGGGACATCGAACACCGGGGAGCTGTTTTTT.

The V gene is TRBV6-5, the J gene TRBJ2-7, with 9 bases lining up with TRBD1. The CDR3 is 14 amino acids. CDR1 and CDR2 from the germline V gene are MNHEY and SVGAGI. Trimming cost V 6 bases and J 7 bases; bases outside gene matches: 10. CDR3 loop: CASSPGQGGQEQYF. The CDR3 DNA is TGTGCCAGCAGCCCGGGACAGGGTGGTCAGGAGCAGTACTTC.

The chain has TRBV18 and TRBJ2-5, with D maybe TRBD2 (6 bases). The CDR3 has 16 amino acids. V lost 0 bases, J lost 7 bases, and 18 bases lay in between. Germline CDR1 reads KGHSH; CDR2 reads LQKENI. The CDR3 loop reads CASSPPSGPGRGTQYF. The CDR3 coding sequence is TGTGCCAGCTCACCACCAAGCGGGCCAGGCCGGGGGACCCAGTACTTC.

V gene TRBV19 combines with J gene TRBJ2-1; D might be TRBD2 (7 bases). Trimming took 2 bases from V and 4 from J, leaving 18 bases between them. Germline V gives CDR1 LNHDA, CDR2 SQIVND (reference sequence). This CDR3 contains 17 residues. The CDR3 sequence is CASSIRGAGETYNEQFF. The CDR3 coding sequence is TGTGCCAGTAGTATACGGGGGGCGGGGGAGACATACAATGAGCAGTTCTTC.

J is TRBJ2-5 and V is TRBV7-3; 11 positions agree with TRBD2. The CDR3 totals 16 residues. Germline trimming cut 4 bases from V and 5 bases from J; bases unmatched to any gene: 9. The germline gives CDR1 SGHTA, CDR2 FQGTGA. CDR3 DNA: TGTGCCAGCAGCTCGAGACTAGCGGGATCGCCGGAGACCCAGTACTTC. It codes for CASSSRLAGSPETQYF.

This chain links TRBV2 with TRBJ1-3, with D uncertain. The CDR3 runs 16 residues. CDR1 and CDR2 (germline): SNHLY, FYNNEI. Trimming left V 2 bases short and J 4 bases short, with 15 bases between. CDR3 in DNA: TGTGCCAGCAGTGAACTATTTAGCGTGACCGGAAACACCATATATTTT. It is translated as CASSELFSVTGNTIYF.

The V and J genes are TRBV7-9 and TRBJ2-7, with no clear D. Germline CDR1 SEHNR, CDR2 FQNEAQ (reference sequence). The CDR3 is 11 residues long. The V end was cut by 4 bases, the J end by 3 bases, with 4 bases between. The CDR3 spells CASSYNYEQYF. The CDR3 nucleotides are TGTGCCAGCAGCTACAACTACGAGCAGTACTTC.